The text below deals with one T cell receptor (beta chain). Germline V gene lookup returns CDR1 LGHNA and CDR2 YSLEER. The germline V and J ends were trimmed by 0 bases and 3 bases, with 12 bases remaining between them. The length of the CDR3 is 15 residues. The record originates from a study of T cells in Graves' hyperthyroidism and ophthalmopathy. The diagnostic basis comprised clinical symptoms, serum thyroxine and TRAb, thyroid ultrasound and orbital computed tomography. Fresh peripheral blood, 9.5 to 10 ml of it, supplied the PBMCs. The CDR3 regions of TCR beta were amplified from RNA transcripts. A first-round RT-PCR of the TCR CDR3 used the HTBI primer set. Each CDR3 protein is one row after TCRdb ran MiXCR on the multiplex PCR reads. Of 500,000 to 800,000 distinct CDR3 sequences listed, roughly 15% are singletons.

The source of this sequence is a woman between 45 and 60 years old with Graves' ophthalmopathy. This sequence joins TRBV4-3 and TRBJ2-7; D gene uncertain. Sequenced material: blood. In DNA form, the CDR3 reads TGCGCCAGCAGCCAAGATTTAGGCTTAAGCTACGAGCAGTACTTC. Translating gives CASSQDLGLSYEQYF.